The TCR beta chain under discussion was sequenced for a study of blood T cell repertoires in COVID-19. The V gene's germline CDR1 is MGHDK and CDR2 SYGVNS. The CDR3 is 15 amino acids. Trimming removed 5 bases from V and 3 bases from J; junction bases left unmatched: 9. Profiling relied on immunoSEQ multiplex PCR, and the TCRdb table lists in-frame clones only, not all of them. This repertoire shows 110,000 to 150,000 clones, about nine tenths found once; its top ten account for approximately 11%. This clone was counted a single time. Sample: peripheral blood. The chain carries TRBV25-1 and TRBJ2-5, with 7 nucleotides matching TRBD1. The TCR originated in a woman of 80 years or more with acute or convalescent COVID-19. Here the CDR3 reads CASSQQGDSKETQYF. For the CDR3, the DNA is TGTGCCAGCAGTCAACAAGGGGACAGTAAAGAGACCCAGTACTTC.